This T cell receptor (beta chain) was observed in a study of cytotoxic CD8 clonotypes in ibrutinib-treated CLL. The V and J ends lost 5 bases and 1 base respectively, with 8 bases between them. This CDR3 is built from 13 residues. Germline V gene data show CDR1 as SGHDN and CDR2 as FVKESK. Only in-frame clones appear in the TCRdb table, and some are missing; sequencing was by immunoSEQ multiplex PCR. The sample comprises about 24,000 clones, approximately 81% of which are singletons, and under 9.5% rests with the top ten. The study, taken as a whole, reports: Clonality increased at ibrutinib response, then returned toward baseline at progression. Once treatment began, public clonotypes, which were uncommon, contracted or stayed stable. Baseline clonality was higher than in age-matched healthy donors and moved in step with circulating CD8+ T-cell counts. Patients with sustained remission and those progressing were sampled at differing times.

A remark on this clone: Antigen: not known.

The sample here was PBMCs, taken before ibrutinib treatment. The origin of this receptor is a human donor with chronic lymphocytic leukemia. V gene TRBV14 combines with J gene TRBJ2-5; D gene uncertain. In DNA form, the CDR3 reads TGTGCCAGCAGCAGGTCTTTCCAAGAGACCCAGTACTTC. Translating gives CASSRSFQETQYF.